This is a list of T cell receptor beta chains from one sample in a study of early T cells in non-severe SARS-CoV-2 infection. TCRdb re-called the 5' RACE reads through MiXCR, storing one row per CDR3 protein. The table records 85,000 to 95,000 distinct CDR3 sequences, roughly 14% of them present only once. Sequencing input: whole blood. These receptors were collected from an adult who was a healthcare worker with PCR-confirmed SARS-CoV-2 infection or an uninfected control (not recorded which). Each CDR3 is given with its conserved first and last residue. Each record gives: D gene, V gene, CDR3 protein. The D gene is left open where the match is weak.

.	TRBV5-8	CASSWQEGPDTQYF
.	TRBV12-3/TRBV12-4	CASSVAPGELFF
.	TRBV7-3	CASSLKQQYETNTEAFF
.	TRBV7-3	CASSLIPSPGELFF
.	TRBV6-1	CASSTGMKRVSGNTIYF
.	TRBV6-5	CASSLRANYGYTF
.	TRBV5-1	CAGSPMGANEQFF
TRBD1	TRBV6-5	CASRRTGGAYNEQFF
TRBD1	TRBV27	CASSLSGTDNSPLHF
.	TRBV6-1	CASTLDSSVDGYTF
.	TRBV14	CASSLRGLDNEKLFF
.	TRBV10-1	CASSESNAGTGYNEQFF
.	TRBV2	CASRRGGRETQYF
.	TRBV6-1	CASSEFYGYTF
.	TRBV12-3/TRBV12-4	CASRPLGTGELFF
.	TRBV12-3/TRBV12-4	CASSPGPLGTEAFF
TRBD2	TRBV3-1	CASSPSGAFSTDTQYF
TRBD1	TRBV7-2	CASSWEQGALGYTF
TRBD1	TRBV5-1	CASSWRGQETYNEQFF
.	TRBV7-8	CASSFTRATDTQYF
TRBD1	TRBV20-1	CSARDWGTGGPQPQHF
TRBD1	TRBV3-1	CASSQADRGRTEAFF